This T cell receptor (beta chain) derives from a study of blood T cell repertoires in COVID-19. TCRdb keeps only in-frame clones here, not all; method: immunoSEQ multiplex PCR. The table has 400,000 or so clones, approximately 86% seen once. Unmatched junction bases numbered 2, after V lost 3 bases and J lost 12 bases. The germline gives CDR1 KGHSH, CDR2 LQKENI. The CDR3 totals 11 residues. Sequencing input: peripheral blood. The sequence came from a human donor in a cohort sampled during active COVID-19. This rearrangement joins TRBV18 to TRBJ2-1; TRBD2 agrees at 7 bases. CDR3 amino acids: CASSPSGGQFF. The DNA of the CDR3 is TGTGCCAGCTCACCTTCGGGGGGGCAGTTCTTC.